This T cell receptor beta chain was sequenced for a study of blood T cell repertoires in COVID-19. Overall study context: Some COVID-19 samples were acute and others convalescent; all came from the United States, Italy and Spain. From T cells, B-cell-depleted T cells, or PBMCs came the material, which was cDNA or gDNA.

Produced via immunoSEQ multiplex PCR; TCRdb's table is partial and in-frame only. The sample shows 200,000 to 300,000 clones, about four fifths of them seen only once. The CDR3 consists of 16 residues. The germline CDR1 and CDR2 sequences are SGHTS and YDEGEE. V lost 6 bases and J lost 2, with 18 bases in between. This receptor was taken from a man aged 50-59 years with acute or convalescent COVID-19. The chain has TRBV5-8 and TRBJ1-5; perhaps TRBD1 as D (5 bases). The sample was peripheral blood. The CDR3 loop reads CASTSGGLPGNQPQHF. The DNA for the CDR3 is TGTGCCAGCACCTCGGGGGGTCTACCTGGCAATCAGCCCCAGCATTTT. Variable domain in full (rest from reference TRBV5-8 and TRBJ1-5): EAGVTQSPTHLIKTRGQQATLRCSPISGHTSVYWYQQALGLGLQFLLWYDEGEERNRGNFPPRFSGRQFPNYSSELNVNALELEDSALYLCASTSGGLPGNQPQHFGDGTRLSIL.